This is a list of T cell receptor beta chains from one sample in a study of blood T cell repertoires in COVID-19. Sequenced by immunoSEQ multiplex PCR; TCRdb stores in-frame clones only, minus some. The sample holds 200,000 or so clones, around 89% seen once. Sequencing input: peripheral blood. These receptors came from a man in his thirties or forties with COVID-19, enrolled during active disease. CDR3s include the opening cysteine and the closing phenylalanine or tryptophan. D genes are given only for firm matches. Only some rows state a clone size, as once, few, many or a class for expanded clones.

size: NA
J: TRBJ2-1
V: TRBV19
D: TRBD1
DNA: TGTGCCAGTAGTATTCTCCCCGGGACAGGGTACAATGAGCAGTTCTTC
CDR3: CASSILPGTGYNEQFF

size: once
J: TRBJ1-2
V: TRBV28
D: TRBD1
DNA: TGTGCCAGCAGTTTGACAGGGGGCACCTATGGCTACACCTTC
CDR3: CASSLTGGTYGYTF

size: NA
J: TRBJ1-1
V: TRBV19
D: NA
DNA: TGTGCCAGTAACGATGGGGGGTCGTCTAACACTGAAGCTTTCTTT
CDR3: CASNDGGSSNTEAFF

size: NA
J: TRBJ2-7
V: TRBV12-3/TRBV12-4
D: TRBD1
DNA: TGTGCCAGCAGTTGGGGGACAGGGGAAGAGCAGTACTTC
CDR3: CASSWGTGEEQYF

size: NA
J: TRBJ2-7
V: TRBV7-6
D: NA
DNA: TGTGCCAGCAGCTTAGGGGGGCCCTACGAGCAGTACTTC
CDR3: CASSLGGPYEQYF

size: NA
J: TRBJ2-7
V: TRBV4-1
D: TRBD1
DNA: TGCGCCAGCAGCCCCCTTGACAGGGGGCACGACTACGAGCAGTACTTC
CDR3: CASSPLDRGHDYEQYF

size: NA
J: TRBJ1-2
V: TRBV5-4
D: TRBD1
DNA: TGTGCCAGCAGCCCGGGGACAGGGTATAGCTATGGCTACACCTTC
CDR3: CASSPGTGYSYGYTF

size: few
J: TRBJ2-7
V: TRBV6-2/TRBV6-3
D: NA
DNA: TGTGCCAGCAGTAGAGCCGACTTAACGAGCTCCTACGAGCAGTACTTC
CDR3: CASSRADLTSSYEQYF

size: NA
J: TRBJ2-7
V: TRBV7-6
D: NA
DNA: TGTGCCAGCAGCTTAGACCCCAGGGCCGCCTCCTACGAGCAGTACTTC
CDR3: CASSLDPRAASYEQYF

size: few
J: TRBJ2-1
V: TRBV5-1
D: TRBD2
DNA: TGCGCCAGCAGACCCACCGGGACTAGCTTGAATGAGCAGTTCTTC
CDR3: CASRPTGTSLNEQFF

size: NA
J: TRBJ2-1
V: TRBV7-2
D: TRBD2
DNA: TGTGCCAGCAGCCCCTGGACTAGCGGGGGGGCTGTGGAGTTCTTC
CDR3: CASSPWTSGGAVEFF

size: NA
J: TRBJ1-2
V: TRBV19
D: NA
DNA: TGTGCCAGTAGTACAAGTGGAGGGGACCCTACTAACTATGGCTACACCTTC
CDR3: CASSTSGGDPTNYGYTF

size: NA
J: TRBJ1-1
V: TRBV5-1
D: NA
DNA: TGCGCCAGCAGCTTGACTTATGGACAGACGCTAAACACTGAAGCTTTCTTT
CDR3: CASSLTYGQTLNTEAFF

size: NA
J: TRBJ1-3
V: TRBV5-6
D: NA
DNA: TGTGCCAGCAGCTTTGTGTCAGGATACTCTGGAAACACCATATATTTT
CDR3: CASSFVSGYSGNTIYF

size: NA
J: TRBJ1-2
V: TRBV12-3/TRBV12-4
D: NA
DNA: TGTGCCAGCAGTTCTTCCCTTCTAAGAGGCTACACCTTC
CDR3: CASSSSLLRGYTF

size: NA
J: TRBJ1-6
V: TRBV6-5
D: NA
DNA: TGTGCCAGCAGCAGGACTGTTGTAAATTCACCCCTCCACTTT
CDR3: CASSRTVVNSPLHF

size: NA
J: TRBJ1-5
V: TRBV20-1
D: NA
DNA: TGCAGTGCTAGTGGGGACTTCCTACGTGGGCCCCAGCATTTT
CDR3: CSASGDFLRGPQHF

size: NA
J: TRBJ2-7
V: TRBV5-6
D: NA
DNA: TGTGCCAGCAGCTCCTGGGACAAAGAAGACTACGAGCAGTACTTC
CDR3: CASSSWDKEDYEQYF

size: NA
J: TRBJ1-3
V: TRBV25-1
D: NA
DNA: TGTGCCAGCAGTGCCCTCTCTGGAAACACCATATATTTT
CDR3: CASSALSGNTIYF

size: NA
J: TRBJ2-3
V: TRBV28
D: TRBD2
DNA: TGTGCCAGCAGTTTAGGGGGGGGACCAGATACGCAGTATTTT
CDR3: CASSLGGGPDTQYF

size: NA
J: TRBJ1-6
V: TRBV27
D: TRBD1
DNA: TGTGCCAGCAGCTCGCGGACAGGGGGGAGCTCCTATAATTCACCCCTCCACTTT
CDR3: CASSSRTGGSSYNSPLHF

size: NA
J: TRBJ2-7
V: TRBV19
D: TRBD1
DNA: TGTGCCAGTAGAGACAGGGGCGAGCAGTACTTC
CDR3: CASRDRGEQYF

size: NA
J: TRBJ2-1
V: TRBV28
D: TRBD2
DNA: TGTGCCAGCAGTTTACGTAGGACTAGCACTCAGAGCTCCTACAATGAGCAGTTCTTC
CDR3: CASSLRRTSTQSSYNEQFF

size: NA
J: TRBJ1-5
V: TRBV6-6
D: NA
DNA: TGTGCCAGCAGTTCCGGGGATACCGATCAGCCCCAGCATTTT
CDR3: CASSSGDTDQPQHF

size: NA
J: TRBJ1-1
V: TRBV5-4
D: NA
DNA: TGTGCCAGCAGCCGGGACTTAAACACTGAAGCTTTCTTT
CDR3: CASSRDLNTEAFF

size: NA
J: TRBJ2-2
V: TRBV27
D: TRBD1
DNA: TGTGCCAGCAGTCCGACCGGGACAGGGGTTGTCGGGGAGCTGTTTTTT
CDR3: CASSPTGTGVVGELFF

size: NA
J: TRBJ2-5
V: TRBV30
D: TRBD2
DNA: TGTGCCTGGAGCATCCTAGCGGGAGCGTGGGAGACCCAGTACTTC
CDR3: CAWSILAGAWETQYF

size: NA
J: TRBJ1-5
V: TRBV19
D: NA
DNA: TGTGCCAGTAGGCCGCCGGGGGTCTCTAGCAATCAGCCCCAGCATTTT
CDR3: CASRPPGVSSNQPQHF

size: once
J: TRBJ2-7
V: TRBV9
D: NA
DNA: TGTGCCAGCAGCGCTGACGGGACATCAACCTACGAGCAGTACTTC
CDR3: CASSADGTSTYEQYF

size: NA
J: TRBJ2-7
V: TRBV11-2
D: NA
DNA: TGTGCCAGCAGCTCAAGACGGGTCTCCTACGAGCAGTACTTC
CDR3: CASSSRRVSYEQYF

size: NA
J: TRBJ1-5
V: TRBV6-4
D: NA
DNA: TGTGCCAGCAGTGAGGGAGACAATCAGCCCCAGCATTTT
CDR3: CASSEGDNQPQHF

size: NA
J: TRBJ1-2
V: TRBV6-6
D: TRBD1
DNA: TGTGCCAGCAGCCGGGACAGGAACTATGGCTACACCTTC
CDR3: CASSRDRNYGYTF

size: NA
J: TRBJ1-5
V: TRBV11-2
D: TRBD1
DNA: TGTGCCAGCAGCCCGACAGGGATGAGTCAGCCCCAGCATTTT
CDR3: CASSPTGMSQPQHF

size: NA
J: TRBJ2-7
V: TRBV2
D: NA
DNA: TGTGCCAGCAGTCAATCCCGGGTATTGGTTTACGAGCAGTACTTC
CDR3: CASSQSRVLVYEQYF

size: NA
J: TRBJ1-1
V: TRBV18
D: TRBD1
DNA: TGTGCCAGCTCCTCACTGATTTACGGACAGGACTGGAACACTGAAGCTTTCTTT
CDR3: CASSSLIYGQDWNTEAFF

size: few
J: TRBJ2-1
V: TRBV9
D: TRBD1
DNA: TGTGCCAGCAGCCCTCGACAGGGGCCCGGCTCCTACAATGAGCAGTTCTTC
CDR3: CASSPRQGPGSYNEQFF

size: NA
J: TRBJ2-2
V: TRBV25-1
D: TRBD1
DNA: TGTGCCAGCAGAGCCGGGACAGGGGCCACCGGGGAGCTGTTTTTT
CDR3: CASRAGTGATGELFF

size: once
J: TRBJ2-2
V: TRBV2
D: TRBD1
DNA: TGTGCCAGCACCGGACAGGGGCTCACCGGGGAGCTGTTTTTT
CDR3: CASTGQGLTGELFF

size: once
J: TRBJ2-3
V: TRBV29-1
D: NA
DNA: TGCAGCGTCACACAGGGTACGACAGATACGCAGTATTTT
CDR3: CSVTQGTTDTQYF

size: NA
J: TRBJ1-2
V: TRBV5-6
D: NA
DNA: TGTGCCAGCATCCAAGGAGGGGCCTATGGCTACACCTTC
CDR3: CASIQGGAYGYTF

size: NA
J: TRBJ1-1
V: TRBV6-2/TRBV6-3
D: NA
DNA: TGTGCCAGCAGTGGATTCAGGGTGGTGAACACTGAAGCTTTCTTT
CDR3: CASSGFRVVNTEAFF

size: NA
J: TRBJ1-3
V: TRBV11-2
D: NA
DNA: TGTGCCAGCAGCTTATTACCAGGGAGGAGCTCTGGAAACACCATATATTTT
CDR3: CASSLLPGRSSGNTIYF

size: NA
J: TRBJ2-7
V: TRBV6-5
D: TRBD1
DNA: TGTGCCAGCAGTCCCAGGGGGTTTAGCTCCTACGAGCAGTACTTC
CDR3: CASSPRGFSSYEQYF

size: NA
J: TRBJ1-2
V: TRBV4-3
D: NA
DNA: TGCGCCAGCAGCGGGAGGGTCGGCTACACCTTC
CDR3: CASSGRVGYTF

size: NA
J: TRBJ1-1
V: TRBV25-1
D: TRBD1
DNA: TGTGCCAGCAGTGCCGTACGGGACAGTCAAGGGGACACTGAAGCTTTCTTT
CDR3: CASSAVRDSQGDTEAFF

size: NA
J: TRBJ1-1
V: TRBV9
D: NA
DNA: TGTGCCAGCAGCGTAGACTCCGGCACTGAAGCTTTCTTT
CDR3: CASSVDSGTEAFF

size: NA
J: TRBJ2-1
V: TRBV27
D: TRBD2
DNA: TGTGCCAGCAGTTTGGGACTAGCGGGATTCTACAATGAGCAGTTCTTC
CDR3: CASSLGLAGFYNEQFF